This T cell receptor beta chain originates from a study of blood T cell repertoires in COVID-19. Across the whole study: Whether acute or convalescent, the COVID-19 samples came from the United States, Italy and Spain.

This table comes from immunoSEQ multiplex PCR, and its TCRdb copy is limited to in-frame clones, with some not included. This table holds 60,000 to 65,000 clones, 90% found once. This clone appeared a single time. The CDR3 runs 15 residues. Per germline, CDR1 LGHDT and CDR2 YNNKEL (reference sequence). J gave up 4 bases and V 0 bases, and 5 bases lay outside the gene matches. The receptor was isolated from an elderly woman with active COVID-19. The chain links TRBV3-1 (or the pseudogene TRBV3-2) to TRBJ1-1, with 7 positions matching TRBD1. Material for sequencing was peripheral blood. The CDR3 bases are TGTGCCAGCAGCCAAGACCCGGCAGGGGGCACTGAAGCTTTCTTT. It translates to CASSQDPAGGTEAFF.